This TCR beta chain stems from a study of T cell repertoires in cytomegalovirus infection. Overall study: In the study, CMV epitopes included recently identified HLA-C-restricted and well-studied HLA-B-restricted ones. Based on public TCR beta signatures, there were indications of CMV infection and of a matching HLA type.

This clonotype appeared a few times. The target antigen is unknown. Using its own MiXCR run on the reads, TCRdb lists one record per CDR3 protein. Among roughly 730,000 distinct CDR3 sequences listed, 33% were seen once. Germline CDR1 is DFQATT and CDR2 is SNEGSKA (reference sequence). This CDR3 region has 16 residues. V was pared by 2 bases and J by 9 bases, with 25 bases between. Findings and limits, study-wide: The study found HLA-C-restricted CMV-specific TCR beta clonotypes dominating the ex vivo response.

The TCR sequence derives from a human donor in good health (CMV status not recorded). Some clones in this sample may be carry-over from other donors' samples. V gene TRBV20-1 combines with J gene TRBJ2-5, with a possible D match to TRBD2 (6 bases). The specimen was cultured PBMCs, collected from culture after CMV antigen stimulation. CDR3 nucleotides: TGCAGTGCTAGACTGTCAATGGGGAGGCCCCCGGGGGCCCAGTACTTC. Translation: CSARLSMGRPPGAQYF.